What follows is one TCR beta chain and its context. The antigen is undetermined. The data originate from a study of T cells in Graves' hyperthyroidism and ophthalmopathy. Study conclusions and caveats: Ophthalmopathy onset followed model prediction by a median about six months.

Researchers took RNA transcripts and amplified the TCR beta CDR3 regions from them. A set of HTBI primers served as the primers for a first-round RT-PCR of the TCR CDR3. TCRdb re-called the multiplex PCR reads through MiXCR, storing one row per CDR3 protein. The table shows around 690,000 distinct CDR3 sequences, with less than 25% occurring only once. The clonotype originates from a man under 40 with Graves' ophthalmopathy. Sequencing was carried out using blood.

CDR3 in amino acids: CASSPQGLRSGANVLTF. CDR3 in DNA: TGTGCCAGCTCACCTCAGGGGCTCCGCTCTGGGGCCAACGTCCTGACTTTC. The genes are TRBV18 and TRBJ2-6; D is possibly TRBD1 (6 bases). Per the germline V gene, CDR1 is KGHSH and CDR2 is LQKENI. The germline V and J ends were trimmed by 3 bases and 0 bases, with 12 bases remaining between them. CDR3 length: 17 amino acids.